These 20 T cell receptor beta chains share one sample of origin, sequenced in a study of T-cell reconstitution after alpha-beta-depleted transplantation in children. Unique molecular identifiers tagged the TCRbeta library. TCRdb analysed the PCR reads with MiXCR anew, one entry per CDR3 protein. Of 750,000 to 950,000 distinct CDR3 sequences listed, around 17% are singletons. Sample: PBMCs, mostly from graft donor cells, taken 360 days after TCRalphabeta/CD19-depleted stem cell transplant. These TCRs come from a male patient under 18 who had a stem cell transplant for acute lymphoblastic leukemia, so the T cells may come from the graft donor.

This chain uses TRBV18 with TRBJ1-1; 8 bases fit TRBD1. Germline CDR1 and CDR2: KGHSH and LQKENI. Trimming at V came to 8 bases and at J to 0 bases, leaving 5 bases not matched to a gene. The CDR3 has 14 residues. CDR3: CASHKDRVNTEAFF. The DNA of the CDR3 is TGTGCCAGCCACAAGGACAGGGTGAACACTGAAGCTTTCTTT.

The chain is built from TRBV5-1 and TRBJ2-6; D possibly corresponds to TRBD2 (5 bases). The germline gives CDR1 SGHRS, CDR2 YFSETQ. The CDR3 covers 15 residues. V lost 2 bases, J lost 2 bases, and 8 bases lay in between. DNA of the CDR3: TGCGCCAGCAGCTTTCCGGGGACTGGGGCCAACGTCCTGACTTTC. This translates into CASSFPGTGANVLTF. Drawing the rest from reference TRBV5-1 and TRBJ2-6, the complete variable domain is KAGVTQTPRYLIKTRGQQVTLSCSPISGHRSVSWYQQTPGQGLQFLFEYFSETQRNKGNFPGRFSGRQFSNSRSEMNVSTLELGDSALYLCASSFPGTGANVLTFGAGSRLTVL.

This clonotype was seen repeatedly, ten times or more. The CDR3 DNA is TGCAGCGTTGAAGATCAGTATGAGCAGTTCTTC. As protein: CSVEDQYEQFF. The chain employs TRBV29-1 and TRBJ2-1; D is undetermined. Deletions cut 0 bases from V and 8 bases from J, with 5 bases between. Per germline, CDR1 SQVTM and CDR2 ANQGSEA. The CDR3 runs to 11 residues.

There are a few counts of this clonotype. The J gene is TRBJ1-2, the V gene TRBV5-1; 10 positions agree with TRBD1. V gave up 0 bases and J gave up 6 bases; unmatched junction bases: 2. This CDR3 is 14 amino acids long. The germline gives CDR1 SGHRS, CDR2 YFSETQ. The CDR3, as DNA: TGCGCCAGCAGCTTGGGGACAGGGGGTAATGGCTACACCTTC. Protein sequence: CASSLGTGGNGYTF.

In its sample, this clonotype was seen a few times. CDR3 sequence (DNA): TGCGCCAGCAGCGACCATGGGACCTTGGGGGACAATGAGCAGTTCTTC. Amino acid sequence: CASSDHGTLGDNEQFF. The V and J genes are TRBV10-1 and TRBJ2-1, with D perhaps matching TRBD1 or TRBD2 (5 bases each). This CDR3 contains 16 residues. V dropped 6 bases and J dropped 5 bases, with 20 bases sitting between them. Germline V gene lookup returns CDR1 WNHNN and CDR2 SYGVQD (reference sequence).

This clonotype was recorded a few times. The chain has TRBV29-1 and TRBJ2-1, with 10 bases aligning to TRBD1. This CDR3 is built from 14 residues. Germline V lookup: CDR1 SQVTM, CDR2 ANQGSEA. The V and J ends lost 4 bases and 6 bases, in that order; junction bases with no gene match: 6. This CDR3 is CSVGVGTGVNEQFF. CDR3 DNA: TGCAGCGTTGGTGTCGGGACAGGGGTCAATGAGCAGTTCTTC.

This sequence joins TRBV18 and TRBJ2-7; no clear D. Germline V gives CDR1 KGHSH, CDR2 LQKENI. This CDR3 region has 15 residues. The V end was cut by 2 bases, the J end by 4 bases, with 15 bases between. The CDR3 bases are TGTGCCAGCTCACCAGGGGTTGGCGGAACTTACGAGCAGTACTTC. Translation gives CASSPGVGGTYEQYF.

This clonotype was seen more than once but under ten times. The chain has TRBV5-1 and TRBJ2-7; 7 bases fit TRBD2. J was trimmed by 3 bases and V by 4 bases; bases with no gene match: 10. The CDR3 extends over 15 amino acids. In germline, CDR1 is SGHRS, CDR2 YFSETQ. The DNA of the CDR3 is TGCGCCAGCAGCAATAGACTTACTAGCGTCTACGAGCAGTACTTC. Translated: CASSNRLTSVYEQYF.

This clonotype has just a few counts. In nucleotides, the CDR3 is TGTGCCAGCTCACCACCACCCCAGGGGAACATTCAGTACTTC. It is translated as CASSPPPQGNIQYF. V and J are TRBV2 and TRBJ2-4; possibly TRBD1 for D (6 bases). The germline V gene has CDR1 SNHLY and CDR2 FYNNEI. The CDR3 covers 14 residues. V lost 8 bases, J lost 7 bases, and 18 bases lay in between.

This clonotype showed up many times. The chain links TRBV20-1 to TRBJ2-4; TRBD1 is a possible D gene (5 bases). CDR1 DFQATT and CDR2 SNEGSKA come from the germline V gene (reference sequence). The CDR3 totals 13 residues. V dropped 6 bases and J dropped 3 bases, with 12 bases sitting between them. The DNA for the CDR3 is TGCAGTGCGACCGACAGTAGCAAAAACATTCAGTACTTC. It encodes CSATDSSKNIQYF.

The rearrangement joins TRBV5-6 to TRBJ2-7; possible D gene TRBD2, 6 bases. V dropped 3 bases and J dropped 0 bases, with 10 bases sitting between them. Germline V CDR1 and CDR2: SGHDT, YYEEEE. The CDR3 totals 14 residues. The DNA of the CDR3 is TGTGCCAGCAGCTCGGACTACGCCTCCTACGAGCAGTACTTC. Encoded protein: CASSSDYASYEQYF.

This clonotype was observed many times. The rearrangement uses TRBV12-3 or TRBV12-4 and TRBJ2-7; possibly TRBD1 for D (6 bases). The ends were cut back, 6 bases at V and 2 bases at J, with 23 bases in the middle. The CDR3 runs 17 residues. CDR3 sequence reads: CASRPAQDRFGAYEQYF. In DNA form, the CDR3 reads TGTGCCAGCAGACCTGCCCAGGACAGATTTGGGGCCTACGAGCAGTACTTC.

This clonotype was counted only a few times. The genes are TRBV10-3 and TRBJ2-7; possibly TRBD2 for D (5 bases). Trimming stripped 0 bases from V and 4 bases from J, with 10 bases between. There are 14 residues in the CDR3. Germline V gene lookup returns CDR1 ENHRY and CDR2 SYGVKD. DNA for the CDR3: TGTGCCATCAGTGAGTCTAGGAGGCCTTACGAGCAGTACTTC. It encodes CAISESRRPYEQYF.

This clonotype was observed a few times. The V call is TRBV3-1, the J call TRBJ2-1; D might be TRBD2 (7 bases). There are 17 residues in the CDR3. Germline CDR1 and CDR2: LGHDT and YNNKEL (reference sequence). Trimming removed 4 bases from V and 2 bases from J, with 18 bases in between. The DNA of the CDR3 is TGTGCCAGCAGCCTCGGGGGGCTAGCGGCCACCTACAATGAGCAGTTCTTC. Translating gives CASSLGGLAATYNEQFF.

In this sample, this clonotype turned up many times. The chain is built from TRBV5-1 and TRBJ1-1, with a weak D call TRBD1 (5 bases). The CDR3 contains 16 residues. V lost 3 bases to trimming and J lost 0 bases, with 15 bases between them. CDR1 SGHRS and CDR2 YFSETQ come from the germline V gene. Here the CDR3 DNA reads TGCGCCAGCAGCTATACATCCGGGGGTATGAACACTGAAGCTTTCTTT. Its protein is CASSYTSGGMNTEAFF.

The rearrangement links TRBV9 to TRBJ2-5; 7 positions agree with TRBD1. V was clipped by 4 bases and J by 3 bases; unmatched bases: 9. CDR1 and CDR2 (germline): SGDLS, YYNGEE. The CDR3 runs 15 residues. In DNA form, the CDR3 reads TGTGCCAGCAGCTTTTCACCCGGGACAGAAGAGACCCAGTACTTC. Protein product: CASSFSPGTEETQYF. The variable domain in full, completed from reference TRBV9 and TRBJ2-5, reads DSGVTQTPKHLITATGQRVTLRCSPRSGDLSVYWYQQSLDQGLQFLIQYYNGEERAKGNILERFSAQQFPDLHSELNLSSLELGDSALYFCASSFSPGTEETQYFGPGTRLLVL.

This clonotype was seen many times. The chain has TRBV2 and TRBJ2-6; D possibly corresponds to TRBD2 (7 bases). Trimming removed 6 bases from V and 0 bases from J, with 9 bases in between. The length of the CDR3 is 15 residues. CDR1 is SNHLY, CDR2 FYNNEI, per germline. The CDR3 region has the DNA TGTGCCAGCAGGAGGGGGGGCTCTGGGGCCAACGTCCTGACTTTC. As protein: CASRRGGSGANVLTF. Supplemented by reference TRBV2 and TRBJ2-6, the full variable domain reads EPEVTQTPSHQVTQMGQEVILRCVPISNHLYFYWYRQILGQKVEFLVSFYNNEISEKSEIFDDQFSVERPDGSNFTLKIRSTKLEDSAMYFCASRRGGSGANVLTFGAGSRLTVL.

This chain links TRBV27 with TRBJ2-7; the D gene is possibly TRBD1 (6 bases). The CDR3 extends over 16 amino acids. Germline lookup yields CDR1 MNHEY and CDR2 SMNVEV (reference sequence). V gave up 9 bases and J gave up 0 bases, with 21 bases separating them. The CDR3 loop reads CASSSSYRVHSYEQYF. In DNA form, the CDR3 reads TGTGCCAGTAGCTCGAGCTACAGGGTACACTCCTACGAGCAGTACTTC.

This sequence joins TRBV7-3 and TRBJ1-2, with TRBD1 as a possible D gene (6 bases). The V gene's germline CDR1 is SGHTA and CDR2 FQGTGA. The CDR3 is 15 residues long. Trimming pared 5 bases from V and 8 bases from J, leaving 21 bases between. CDR3 bases: TGTGCCAGCAGCCCCTCTCCGGGGGGCGCAGTAGGCTACACCTTC. Amino acid sequence: CASSPSPGGAVGYTF.

The rearrangement links TRBV7-6 to TRBJ2-1; TRBD2 agrees at 7 bases. This CDR3 has 16 amino acids. The V gene's germline CDR1 is SGHVS and CDR2 FNYEAQ. Germline trimming cut 2 bases from V and 6 bases from J; bases unmatched to any gene: 10. The DNA of the CDR3 is TGTGCCAGCAGCTTAACCGGCGGGAGTATCTCCAATGAGCAGTTCTTC. Amino acids: CASSLTGGSISNEQFF.